The rows below give T cell receptor beta chains drawn from one sample of a study of T cell repertoires in cytomegalovirus infection. TCRdb processed the reads anew with MiXCR; each CDR3 protein has one entry. The profile shows about 900,000 distinct CDR3 sequences, approximately 31% of them singletons. Antigens for these TCRs are unknown. The sample consisted of cultured CD8+ T cells from PBMCs, taken from culture after CMV antigen stimulation. The source of these receptors is a human donor in good health (CMV status not recorded). Some clones in this sample may be carry-over from other donors' samples. Each CDR3 is given with its conserved first and last residue. D genes are given only for firm matches. The listing skips clone size in some rows; elsewhere it reads once, few, many or a size class.

j_gene	v_gene	d_gene	abundance	CDR3aa	CDR3nt
TRBJ2-4	TRBV7-6	-	-	CASSSQGGEDIQYF	TGTGCCAGCAGCTCCCAGGGAGGAGAGGACATTCAGTACTTC
TRBJ2-1	TRBV7-6	TRBD1	-	CASSLDSVGTGWYNEQFF	TGTGCCAGCAGCTTAGATTCCGTGGGGACAGGGTGGTACAATGAGCAGTTCTTC
TRBJ1-1	TRBV28	-	few	CASSLVREAEAFF	TGTGCCAGCAGTTTAGTTCGAGAGGCTGAAGCTTTCTTT
TRBJ2-2	TRBV6-6	-	many	CALPSDTGELFF	TGTGCCCTCCCTAGCGACACCGGGGAGCTGTTTTTT
TRBJ2-5	TRBV7-9	TRBD1	-	CASSLVQGVRETQYF	TGTGCCAGCAGCTTGGTACAGGGGGTAAGGGAGACCCAGTACTTC
TRBJ1-2	TRBV2	-	-	CAAMPTPTGYGYTF	TGTGCCGCGATGCCTACACCGACGGGCTATGGCTACACCTTC
TRBJ2-7	TRBV6-6	-	-	CASSSTGTQTYEQYF	TGTGCCAGCAGTAGTACCGGGACACAGACCTACGAGCAGTACTTC
TRBJ1-4	TRBV28	-	-	CASSFSTLTNEKLFF	TGTGCCAGCAGTTTTTCGACATTAACTAATGAAAAACTGTTTTTT
TRBJ2-3	TRBV12-5	-	-	CASGRGLSTDTQYF	TGTGCTAGTGGCCGAGGACTAAGCACAGATACGCAGTATTTT
TRBJ1-5	TRBV6-1	-	few	CASSESRVSLNQPQHF	TGTGCCAGCAGTGAAAGTAGGGTGTCACTCAATCAGCCCCAGCATTTT
TRBJ2-3	TRBV25-1	-	-	CASSEWGTPLTDTQYF	TGTGCCAGCAGTGAATGGGGGACGCCGCTCACAGATACGCAGTATTTT
TRBJ2-2	TRBV19	-	-	CASIEGDYTGELFF	TGTGCCAGTATTGAGGGGGACTACACCGGGGAGCTGTTTTTT
TRBJ2-1	TRBV28	-	-	CASSLASLDNEQFF	TGTGCCAGCAGTTTGGCTAGCTTGGACAATGAGCAGTTCTTC
TRBJ2-1	TRBV9	-	many	CASSGSSGGFYNEQFF	TGTGCCAGCAGCGGCTCGTCGGGGGGCTTTTACAATGAGCAGTTCTTC
TRBJ1-2	TRBV19	-	-	CASSIVPANYGYTF	TGTGCCAGTAGTATCGTGCCAGCTAACTATGGCTACACCTTC
TRBJ1-1	TRBV12-3/TRBV12-4	-	few	CASAEGGTEAFF	TGTGCCAGCGCTGAGGGCGGCACTGAAGCTTTCTTT
TRBJ2-1	TRBV11-3	TRBD2	-	CASSSRGGPYDEQFF	TGTGCCAGCAGCTCCCGGGGGGGGCCCTACGATGAGCAGTTCTTC
TRBJ2-3	TRBV7-2	TRBD2	many	CASSLGGREIDTQYF	TGTGCCAGCAGCTTAGGTGGGAGGGAGATAGATACGCAGTATTTT
TRBJ2-1	TRBV2	TRBD2	-	CASSERSGGAYNEQFF	TGTGCCAGCAGTGAAAGGAGCGGGGGGGCCTACAATGAGCAGTTCTTC
TRBJ1-1	TRBV4-3	TRBD1	few	CASSQDRGATEAFF	TGCGCCAGCAGCCAAGACAGGGGGGCCACTGAAGCTTTCTTT
TRBJ2-1	TRBV19	-	few	CASSIGRGLHNEQFF	TGTGCCAGTAGTATAGGGCGGGGGCTACACAATGAGCAGTTCTTC
TRBJ2-5	TRBV6-6	TRBD2	-	CASSVWGLAGGETQYF	TGTGCCAGCAGTGTTTGGGGACTAGCGGGCGGAGAGACCCAGTACTTC
TRBJ1-2	TRBV29-1	-	-	CSVVPYEGLNYGYTF	TGCAGCGTCGTCCCTTACGAGGGGCTCAACTATGGCTACACCTTC
TRBJ2-5	TRBV5-5	-	few	CASSLFGAGRKETQYF	TGTGCCAGCAGCTTGTTCGGAGCAGGGAGGAAGGAGACCCAGTACTTC
TRBJ2-7	TRBV4-1	-	-	CASSQVGGRNYEQYF	TGCGCCAGCAGTCAAGTTGGGGGGCGAAACTACGAGCAGTACTTC
TRBJ2-7	TRBV7-6	-	-	CASSSGISSYEQYF	TGTGCCAGCAGCTCCGGAATCAGCTCCTACGAGCAGTACTTC
TRBJ1-2	TRBV20-1	TRBD1	-	CSARGGWEGQTFYGYTF	TGCAGTGCTCGCGGGGGTTGGGAGGGACAGACTTTCTATGGCTACACCTTC
TRBJ2-2	TRBV5-4	-	few	CASSLVAETGELFF	TGTGCCAGCAGCTTGGTCGCGGAGACCGGGGAGCTGTTTTTT
TRBJ1-4	TRBV27	TRBD1	-	CASSPGQVIWHEKLFF	TGTGCCAGCAGTCCAGGACAGGTTATTTGGCATGAAAAACTGTTTTTT
TRBJ2-6	TRBV5-8	-	-	CVSSLAFNRVNSGANVLTF	TGTGTCAGCAGCTTGGCGTTTAACAGGGTGAACTCTGGGGCCAACGTCCTGACTTTC
TRBJ2-3	TRBV4-3	TRBD2	-	CASSSSILAGGTQYF	TGCGCCAGCAGCTCTAGCATCCTAGCGGGGGGTACGCAGTATTTT
TRBJ2-3	TRBV28	-	-	CTSSLWGRTDTQYF	TGTACCAGCAGCCTTTGGGGGCGCACAGATACGCAGTATTTT
TRBJ1-1	TRBV7-9	-	-	CAHRGSPVTEAFF	TGCGCACACCGTGGATCCCCGGTCACTGAAGCTTTCTTT
TRBJ2-1	TRBV10-3	-	-	CAISETGYNEQFF	TGTGCCATCAGTGAGACCGGCTACAATGAGCAGTTCTTC
TRBJ2-3	TRBV7-6	TRBD1	-	CASSRMGQGQGDTQYF	TGTGCCAGCAGTCGTATGGGACAGGGGCAAGGGGATACGCAGTATTTT
TRBJ2-3	TRBV20-1	-	-	CSARDLDGAISTDTQYF	TGCAGTGCTAGAGATCTTGATGGGGCGATTAGCACAGATACGCAGTATTTT
TRBJ1-2	TRBV10-1	TRBD1	-	CASSDGTGGSYGYTF	TGCGCCAGCAGCGACGGGACAGGGGGCTCCTATGGCTACACCTTC
TRBJ2-2	TRBV5-1	TRBD2	-	CANKAGVANTGELFF	TGCGCCAACAAAGCGGGGGTCGCGAACACCGGGGAGCTGTTTTTT
TRBJ1-1	TRBV6-4	-	-	CASSDYPTGLNTEAFF	TGTGCCAGCAGTGACTATCCGACAGGTCTGAACACTGAAGCTTTCTTT
TRBJ1-5	TRBV7-9	-	few	CATSMGTVSNQPQHF	TGTGCCACCTCCATGGGTACGGTTAGCAATCAGCCCCAGCATTTT
TRBJ1-1	TRBV7-8	-	-	CVSSFDPHSTNTEAFF	TGTGTCAGCAGCTTTGATCCCCACAGCACCAACACTGAAGCTTTCTTT
TRBJ2-1	TRBV7-6	-	few	CASSPGIANEQFF	TGTGCCAGCAGCCCTGGGATCGCCAATGAGCAGTTCTTC
TRBJ2-1	TRBV5-1	-	-	CASYDTSSYNEQFF	TGCGCCAGCTACGACACGAGCTCCTACAATGAGCAGTTCTTC
TRBJ1-3	TRBV5-6	-	once	CASSKGRPVNTIYF	TGTGCCAGCAGCAAGGGACGGCCGGTGAACACCATATATTTT
TRBJ1-2	TRBV5-5	-	few	CASSLRDTVMFNYGYTF	TGTGCCAGCAGCTTACGGGACACGGTTATGTTTAACTATGGCTACACCTTC
TRBJ2-5	TRBV7-3	-	many	CASSLNGGPIETQYF	TGTGCCAGCAGCTTAAACGGGGGGCCAATAGAGACCCAGTACTTC
TRBJ2-7	TRBV27	-	-	CASDPGSDLQYEQYF	TGTGCCAGCGACCCCGGGTCCGACCTTCAATACGAGCAGTACTTC
TRBJ2-3	TRBV27	TRBD1	few	CASSLVRGLDTQYF	TGTGCCAGCAGTTTGGTCAGGGGGCTGGATACGCAGTATTTT
TRBJ2-1	TRBV12-3/TRBV12-4	TRBD2	many	CASTLGGGNEQFF	TGTGCCAGCACCCTCGGCGGGGGGAATGAGCAGTTCTTC
TRBJ2-6	TRBV2	-	many	CASCSGTPSSGANVLTF	TGTGCCAGCTGCTCCGGGACGCCTTCCTCTGGGGCCAACGTCCTGACTTTC
TRBJ2-5	TRBV12-3/TRBV12-4	-	few	CASSPALTQETQYF	TGTGCCAGCAGTCCCGCCTTAACGCAAGAGACCCAGTACTTC
TRBJ2-1	TRBV7-6	TRBD1	-	CASGTGAGDYNEQFF	TGTGCCAGCGGAACAGGGGCAGGGGATTACAATGAGCAGTTCTTC
TRBJ2-1	TRBV6-2/TRBV6-3	-	-	CASSYSRINEQFF	TGTGCCAGCAGTTACTCCCGGATAAATGAGCAGTTCTTC
TRBJ2-3	TRBV7-8	TRBD1	many	CASSLPRQGRRTDTQYF	TGTGCCAGCAGCTTACCCCGACAGGGTAGGAGGACAGATACGCAGTATTTT
TRBJ1-5	TRBV27	-	many	CASSLGISNQPQHF	TGTGCCAGCAGCTTAGGGATTAGCAATCAGCCCCAGCATTTT